The present T cell receptor (beta chain) was sequenced within a study of blood T cells in healthy people across ages (dated by TCRdb to the mid-2010s). Regarding the research as a whole: In model experiments, template switching captured about one uniquely barcoded TCR beta cDNA molecule for every two T cells. The study measured age-related changes in TCR beta repertoire diversity using deep sequencing normalized with unique cDNA molecular identifiers. The donors were split into four age groups: young (average 16 years), middle-aged (over 35), aged (62) and long-lived (approximately 89). Donors of different ages were randomly distributed across sequencing lanes to avoid experimental bias. Using the same blood draw, the study looked at two additional independent replicas of 1 million unique cDNA reads for two donors, one aged 18 to 30 and the other aged 80 or older.

The library was made by 5' RACE. For sequencing, an Illumina HiSeq 2500 was employed. A second PCR of roughly 7 to 12 cycles was run with a J-beta primer mix and a sample-barcoded 5' primer. Each TCR beta cDNA molecule received a unique molecular identifier from a template-switch 5' adaptor carrying 12 random nucleotides. Each sample yielded at least 3 million CDR3-containing paired-end reads. First-strand cDNA was synthesized from all RNA with the Mint cDNA synthesis kit, primed by a TRBC-specific oligonucleotide. After uracil-DNA glycosylase treatment, a first 18-cycle PCR used universal primers M1SS and BC2_uni_R on all cDNA. From the authors' description of their analysis: For normalization, 1 million high-quality reads were randomly selected from each sample, with every read carrying a distinct molecular identifier. Reads with shared molecular identifiers were discarded instead of being binned into consensus sequences. MiTCR, run with a Q25 quality threshold and the strictest error-elimination algorithm, handled CDR3 identification, clonotype clustering and error correction. A nonparametric unseen species model with Euler transformation was used to estimate lower-bound total TCR beta diversity. TCRdb cleaned the public reads at Q25 with fastp, built clones with MiXCR and kept in-frame beta chains. Merged by CDR3 protein, the rows form single entries marked with the most common genes and DNA. The V and J calls come from TCRdb's annotation, not from the publication. The sample table contains some 640,000 distinct CDR3 sequences; only one count was recorded for around 31% of them. The ten biggest clones cover approximately 15% of the sample.

Results and caveats for the whole study, not just this receptor: The long-lived group showed more naive CD4+ T cells, fewer expanded clones and increased TCR diversity than the aged group, suggesting age selection. Total diversity estimates from one million sequenced T cells were considered lower bounds and underestimates. There was a strong correlation between observed TCR beta diversity and the percentage of naive T cells measured by flow cytometry. Because the CMV infection status of the donors was unknown, age-related changes in expanded clonotypes may potentially have been confounded. Observed TCR beta diversity per million T cells fell roughly linearly with age, and a significant reduction was already apparent by age roughly 40. Conclusive comparison of naive and antigen-experienced compartments was prevented by the profiling of bulk unsorted PBMCs.

Trimming takes 6 bases off V and 4 bases off J; junction bases not matched to a gene: 8. The CDR3 has 14 amino acids, counting the end cysteine and phenylalanine. Only the CDR3 DNA is retained, 42 bases long and in frame from the first base. The germline V gene gives CDR1 as MNHNS and CDR2 as SASEGT. Turning to this clonotype: The clone's antigen remains unknown. Base qualities are not at hand, and no much larger clone is one base apart.

The 39 donors, aged about 6 to 95 years, were systemically healthy Caucasian individuals from Russia. About 9.1 milliliters of peripheral blood were collected from each donor into EDTA-treated Vacutainer tubes. Ficoll-Paque density-gradient centrifugation was used to isolate PBMCs, with at least 7 million per sample. Trizol reagent was used to extract total RNA from the PBMCs, yielding at least 6 micrograms per sample. The percentages of naive CD45RAhigh/CD27high T cells were determined by flow cytometry on a PBMC aliquot from every donor. This TCR was recovered from a woman of 80 years or more in good health. The chain was built from TRBV6-1 and TRBJ2-7, and 8 bases in between align with TRBD2. Sequenced input: blood. The CDR3 in this case is CASSGGDARYEQYF. The sequenced DNA is TGTGCCAGCAGCGGGGGGGACGCTCGTTACGAGCAGTACTTC.